This T cell receptor beta chain was sequenced during a study of blood T cell repertoires in COVID-19. Study-wide background: Sources were T cells, B-cell-depleted T cells, or PBMCs; the material itself was cDNA or gDNA.

The assay was immunoSEQ multiplex PCR, and TCRdb's table has in-frame clones only and misses some. The sample holds roughly 390,000 clones; about 89% are singletons and the top ten take 10%. Germline V gene lookup returns CDR1 LNHDA and CDR2 SQIVND (reference sequence). The CDR3 runs to 16 residues. Trimming removed 4 bases from V and 3 bases from J, with 19 bases in between. The source is a woman in her 30s with COVID-19, enrolled during active disease. The chain joins TRBV19 to TRBJ2-7; D ambiguous. Sequences were obtained from peripheral blood. In DNA form, the CDR3 reads TGTGCCAGTAGTACTTCCCTCACATCCCCAAGCTACGAGCAGTACTTC. Translated, it gives CASSTSLTSPSYEQYF.